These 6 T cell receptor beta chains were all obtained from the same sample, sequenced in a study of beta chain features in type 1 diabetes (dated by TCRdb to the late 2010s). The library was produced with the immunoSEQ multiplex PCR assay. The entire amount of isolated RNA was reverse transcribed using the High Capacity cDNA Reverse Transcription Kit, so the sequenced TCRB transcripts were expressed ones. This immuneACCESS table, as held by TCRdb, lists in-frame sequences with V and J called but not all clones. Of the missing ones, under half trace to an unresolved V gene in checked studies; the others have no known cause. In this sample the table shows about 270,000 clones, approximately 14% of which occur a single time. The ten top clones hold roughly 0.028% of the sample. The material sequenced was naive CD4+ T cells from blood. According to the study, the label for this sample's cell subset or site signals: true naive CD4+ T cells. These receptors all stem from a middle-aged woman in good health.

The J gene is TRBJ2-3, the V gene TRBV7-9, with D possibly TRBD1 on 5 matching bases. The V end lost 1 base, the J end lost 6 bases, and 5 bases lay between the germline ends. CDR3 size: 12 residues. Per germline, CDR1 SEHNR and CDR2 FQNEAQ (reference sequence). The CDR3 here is CASSLDRDTQYF. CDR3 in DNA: TGTGCCAGCAGCTTAGACAGGGATACGCAGTATTTT.

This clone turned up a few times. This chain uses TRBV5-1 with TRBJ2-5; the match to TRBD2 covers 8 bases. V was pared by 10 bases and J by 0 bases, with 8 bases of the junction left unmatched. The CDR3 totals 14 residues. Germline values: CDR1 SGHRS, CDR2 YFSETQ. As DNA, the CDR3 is TGCGCCGGTTTTCGGCGGGGGGACCAAGAGACCCAGTACTTC. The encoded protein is CAGFRRGDQETQYF.

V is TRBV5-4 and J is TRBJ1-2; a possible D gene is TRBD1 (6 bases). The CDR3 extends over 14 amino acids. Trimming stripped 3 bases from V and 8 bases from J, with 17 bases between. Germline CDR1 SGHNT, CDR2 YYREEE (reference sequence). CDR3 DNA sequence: TGTGCCAGCAGCTCAGGGGACGGTTGGTCCGGCTACACCTTC. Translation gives CASSSGDGWSGYTF. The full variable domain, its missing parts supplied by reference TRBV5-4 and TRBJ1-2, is ETGVTQSPTHLIKTRGQQVTLRCSSQSGHNTVSWYQQALGQGPQFIFQYYREEENGRGNFPPRFSGLQFPNYSSELNVNALELDDSALYLCASSSGDGWSGYTFGSGTRLTVV.

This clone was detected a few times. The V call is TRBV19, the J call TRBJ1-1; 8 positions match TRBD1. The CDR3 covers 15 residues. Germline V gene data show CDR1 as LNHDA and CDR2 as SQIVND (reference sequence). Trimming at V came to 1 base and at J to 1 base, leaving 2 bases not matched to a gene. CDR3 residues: CASSIVDRGNTEAFF. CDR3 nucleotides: TGTGCCAGTAGTATAGTCGACAGGGGGAACACTGAAGCTTTCTTT.

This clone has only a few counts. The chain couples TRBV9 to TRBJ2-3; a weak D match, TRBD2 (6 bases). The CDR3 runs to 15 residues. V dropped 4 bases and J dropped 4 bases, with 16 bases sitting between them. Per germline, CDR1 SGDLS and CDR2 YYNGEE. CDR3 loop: CASSPVAAPADTQYF. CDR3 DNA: TGTGCCAGCAGCCCCGTAGCGGCCCCAGCAGATACGCAGTATTTT.

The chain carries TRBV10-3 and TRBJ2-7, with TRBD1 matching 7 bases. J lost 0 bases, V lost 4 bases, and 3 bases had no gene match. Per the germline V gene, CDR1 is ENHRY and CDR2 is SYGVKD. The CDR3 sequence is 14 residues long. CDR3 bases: TGTGCCATCAGTGGGACAGGATACTCCTACGAGCAGTACTTC. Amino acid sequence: CAISGTGYSYEQYF.